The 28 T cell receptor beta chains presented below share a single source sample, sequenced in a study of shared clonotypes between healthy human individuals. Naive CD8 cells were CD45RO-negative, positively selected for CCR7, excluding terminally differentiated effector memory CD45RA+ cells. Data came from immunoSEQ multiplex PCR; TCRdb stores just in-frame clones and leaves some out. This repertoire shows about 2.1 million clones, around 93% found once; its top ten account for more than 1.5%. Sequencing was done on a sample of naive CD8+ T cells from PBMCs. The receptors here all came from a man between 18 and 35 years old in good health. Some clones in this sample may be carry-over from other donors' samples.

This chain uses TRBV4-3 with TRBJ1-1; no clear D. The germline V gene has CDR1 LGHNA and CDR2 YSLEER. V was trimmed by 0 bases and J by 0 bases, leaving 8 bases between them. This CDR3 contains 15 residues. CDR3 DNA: TGCGCCAGCAGCCAAGAGACCAGCATGAACACTGAAGCTTTCTTT. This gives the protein CASSQETSMNTEAFF.

CDR3 in amino acids: CATSSAPGTGPQHF. CDR3 nucleotide sequence: TGTGCCACCAGCAGTGCCCCTGGGACAGGGCCCCAGCATTTT. The chain employs TRBV15 and TRBJ1-5, with 8 bases lining up with TRBD1. Germline assignment: CDR1 LNHNV and CDR2 YYDKDF (reference sequence). The junction had 7 bases not matched to a gene; V was cut back by 3 bases and J by 9 bases. CDR3 length: 14 amino acids.

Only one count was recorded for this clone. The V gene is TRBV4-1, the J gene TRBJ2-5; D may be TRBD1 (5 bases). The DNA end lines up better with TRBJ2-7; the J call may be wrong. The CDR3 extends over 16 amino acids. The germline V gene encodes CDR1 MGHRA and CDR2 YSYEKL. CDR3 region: CASSQSDSGDDYEQYF. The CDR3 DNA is TGCGCCAGCAGCCAATCCGACAGTGGAGACGATTACGAGCAGTACTTC.

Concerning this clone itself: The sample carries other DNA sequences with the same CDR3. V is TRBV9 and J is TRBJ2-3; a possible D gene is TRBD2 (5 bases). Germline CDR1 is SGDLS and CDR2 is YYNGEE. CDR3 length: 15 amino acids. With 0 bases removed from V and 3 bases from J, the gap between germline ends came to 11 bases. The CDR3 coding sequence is TGTGCCAGCAGCGTAGCGGGAATCAGTACAGATACGCAGTATTTT. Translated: CASSVAGISTDTQYF.

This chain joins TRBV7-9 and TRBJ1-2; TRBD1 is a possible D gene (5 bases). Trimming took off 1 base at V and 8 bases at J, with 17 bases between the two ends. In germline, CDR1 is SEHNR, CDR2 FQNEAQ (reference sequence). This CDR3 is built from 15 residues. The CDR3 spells CASSLVQASSGGYTF. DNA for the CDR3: TGTGCCAGCAGCTTAGTACAGGCGTCCTCGGGGGGCTACACCTTC.

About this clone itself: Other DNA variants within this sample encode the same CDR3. The CDR3 DNA follows: TGTGCCAGCAGGGGACTAGGCTACGAGCAGTACTTC. The encoded protein is CASRGLGYEQYF. This chain uses TRBV27 with TRBJ2-7; TRBD2 aligns across 8 bases. Germline V gene lookup returns CDR1 MNHEY and CDR2 SMNVEV (reference sequence). The CDR3 spans 12 residues. Trimming removed 6 bases from V and 3 bases from J; junction bases left unmatched: 1.

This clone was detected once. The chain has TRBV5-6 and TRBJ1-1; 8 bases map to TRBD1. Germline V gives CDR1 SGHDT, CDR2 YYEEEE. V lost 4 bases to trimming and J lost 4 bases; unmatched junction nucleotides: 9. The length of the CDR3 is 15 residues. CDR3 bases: TGTGCCAGCAGCGAAGGACCTGGGACAGGCACTGAAGCTTTCTTT. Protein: CASSEGPGTGTEAFF.

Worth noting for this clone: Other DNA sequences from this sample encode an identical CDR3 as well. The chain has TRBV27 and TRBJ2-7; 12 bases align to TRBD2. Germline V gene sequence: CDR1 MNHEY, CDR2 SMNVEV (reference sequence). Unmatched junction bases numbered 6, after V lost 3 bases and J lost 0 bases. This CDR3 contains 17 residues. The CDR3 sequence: CASSLLLAGGASYEQYF. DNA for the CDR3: TGTGCCAGCAGTTTGTTACTAGCGGGAGGAGCCTCCTACGAGCAGTACTTC.

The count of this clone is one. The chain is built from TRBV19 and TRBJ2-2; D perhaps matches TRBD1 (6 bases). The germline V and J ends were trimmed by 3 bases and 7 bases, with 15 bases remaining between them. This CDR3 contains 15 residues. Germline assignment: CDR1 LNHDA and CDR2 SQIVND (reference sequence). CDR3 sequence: CASSIRDTADGELFF. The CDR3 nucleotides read TGTGCCAGTAGTATTAGGGACACGGCAGACGGGGAGCTGTTTTTT.

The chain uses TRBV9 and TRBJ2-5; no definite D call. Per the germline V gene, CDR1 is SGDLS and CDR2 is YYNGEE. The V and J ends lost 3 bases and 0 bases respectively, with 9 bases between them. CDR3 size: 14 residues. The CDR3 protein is CASSGTSDQETQYF. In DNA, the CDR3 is TGTGCCAGCAGCGGCACAAGCGACCAAGAGACCCAGTACTTC.

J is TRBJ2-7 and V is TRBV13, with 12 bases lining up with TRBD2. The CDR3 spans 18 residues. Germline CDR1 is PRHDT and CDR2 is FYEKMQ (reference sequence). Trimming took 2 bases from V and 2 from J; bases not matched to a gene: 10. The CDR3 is CASSLRPPTSGSPYEQYF. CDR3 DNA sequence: TGTGCCAGCAGCTTACGTCCCCCGACTAGCGGGAGTCCCTACGAGCAGTACTTC.

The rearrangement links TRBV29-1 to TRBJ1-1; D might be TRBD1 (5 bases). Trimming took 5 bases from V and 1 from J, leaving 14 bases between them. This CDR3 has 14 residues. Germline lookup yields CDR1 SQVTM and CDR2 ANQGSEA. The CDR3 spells CSVSLRDRNTEAFF. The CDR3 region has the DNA TGCAGCGTTTCCCTCAGGGACCGGAACACTGAAGCTTTCTTT.

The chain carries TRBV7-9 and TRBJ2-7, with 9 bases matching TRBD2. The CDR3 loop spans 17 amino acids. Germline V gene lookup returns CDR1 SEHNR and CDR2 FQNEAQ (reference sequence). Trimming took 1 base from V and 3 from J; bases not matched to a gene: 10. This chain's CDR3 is CASSLVSQLAGLYEQYF. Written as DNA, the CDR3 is TGTGCCAGCAGCTTAGTTTCGCAACTAGCGGGTCTCTACGAGCAGTACTTC. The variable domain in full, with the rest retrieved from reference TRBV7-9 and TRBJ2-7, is DTGVSQNPRHKITKRGQNVTFRCDPISEHNRLYWYRQTLGQGPEFLTYFQNEAQLEKSRLLSDRFSAERPKGSFSTLEIQRTEQGDSAMYLCASSLVSQLAGLYEQYFGPGTRLTVT.

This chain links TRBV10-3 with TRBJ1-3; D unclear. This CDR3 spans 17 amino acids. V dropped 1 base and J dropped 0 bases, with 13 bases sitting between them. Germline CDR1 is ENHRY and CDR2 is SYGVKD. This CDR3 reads CAISEFGEWVSGNTIYF. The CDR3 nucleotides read TGTGCCATCAGTGAGTTTGGGGAGTGGGTCTCTGGAAACACCATATATTTT.

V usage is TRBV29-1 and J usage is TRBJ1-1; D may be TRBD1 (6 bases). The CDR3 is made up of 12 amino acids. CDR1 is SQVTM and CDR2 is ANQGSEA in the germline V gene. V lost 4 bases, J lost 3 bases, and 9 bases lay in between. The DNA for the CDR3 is TGCAGCGTTGTCGGACAGTACACTGAAGCTTTCTTT. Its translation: CSVVGQYTEAFF.

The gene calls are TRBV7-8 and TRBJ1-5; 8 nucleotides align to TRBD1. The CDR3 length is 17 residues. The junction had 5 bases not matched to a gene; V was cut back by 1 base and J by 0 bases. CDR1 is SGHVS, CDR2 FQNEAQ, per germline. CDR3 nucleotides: TGTGCCAGCAGCTTAGGGGACAGGATGGATAGCAATCAGCCCCAGCATTTT. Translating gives CASSLGDRMDSNQPQHF.

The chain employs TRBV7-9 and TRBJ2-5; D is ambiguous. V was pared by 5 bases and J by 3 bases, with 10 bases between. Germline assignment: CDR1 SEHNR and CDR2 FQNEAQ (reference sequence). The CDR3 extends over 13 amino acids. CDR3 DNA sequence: TGTGCCAGCAGCCCCTGGTCCAAAGAGACCCAGTACTTC. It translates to CASSPWSKETQYF.

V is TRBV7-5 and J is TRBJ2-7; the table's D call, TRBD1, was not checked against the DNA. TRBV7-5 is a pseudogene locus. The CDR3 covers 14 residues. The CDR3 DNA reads TGTGTCAGAAGCTTTACCCAGGGGGCTTACGAGCAGTACTTC. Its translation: CVRSFTQGAYEQYF.

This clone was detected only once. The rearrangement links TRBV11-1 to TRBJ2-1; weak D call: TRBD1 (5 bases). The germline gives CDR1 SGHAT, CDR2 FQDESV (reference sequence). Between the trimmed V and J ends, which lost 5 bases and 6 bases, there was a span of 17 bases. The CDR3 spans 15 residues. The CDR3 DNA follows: TGTGCCAGCAGCACGGACATCAACTCCGGCAATGAGCAGTTCTTC. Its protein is CASSTDINSGNEQFF.

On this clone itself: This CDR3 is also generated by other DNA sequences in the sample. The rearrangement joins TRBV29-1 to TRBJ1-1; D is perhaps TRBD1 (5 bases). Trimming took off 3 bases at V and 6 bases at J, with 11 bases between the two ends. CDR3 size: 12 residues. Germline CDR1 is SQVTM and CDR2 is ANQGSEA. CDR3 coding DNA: TGCAGCGTTGACACAGGCCCAGCTGAAGCTTTCTTT. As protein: CSVDTGPAEAFF.

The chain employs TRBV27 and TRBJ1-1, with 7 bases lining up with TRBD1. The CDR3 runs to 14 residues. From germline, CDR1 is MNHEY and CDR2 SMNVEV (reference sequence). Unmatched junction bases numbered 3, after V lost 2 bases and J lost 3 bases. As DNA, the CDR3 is TGTGCCAGCAGTTTAGCAGGGGGGTACACTGAAGCTTTCTTT. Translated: CASSLAGGYTEAFF.

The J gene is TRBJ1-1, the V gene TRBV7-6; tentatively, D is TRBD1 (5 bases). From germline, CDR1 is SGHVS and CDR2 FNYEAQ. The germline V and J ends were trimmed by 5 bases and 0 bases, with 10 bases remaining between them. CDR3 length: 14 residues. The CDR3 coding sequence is TGTGCCAGCAGCAACGACAGAGTGAACACTGAAGCTTTCTTT. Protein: CASSNDRVNTEAFF.

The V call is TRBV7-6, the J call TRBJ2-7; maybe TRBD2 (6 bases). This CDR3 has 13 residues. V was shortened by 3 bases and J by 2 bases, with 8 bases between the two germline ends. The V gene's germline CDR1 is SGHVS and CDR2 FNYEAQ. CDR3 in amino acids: CASSFRETYEQYF. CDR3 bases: TGTGCCAGCAGCTTCCGGGAGACCTACGAGCAGTACTTC.

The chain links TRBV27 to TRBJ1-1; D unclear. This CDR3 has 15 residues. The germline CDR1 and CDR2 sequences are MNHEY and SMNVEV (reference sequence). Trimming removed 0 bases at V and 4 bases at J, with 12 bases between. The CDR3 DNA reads TGTGCCAGCAGTTTATCCCCATACCCGGGCACTGAAGCTTTCTTT. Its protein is CASSLSPYPGTEAFF.

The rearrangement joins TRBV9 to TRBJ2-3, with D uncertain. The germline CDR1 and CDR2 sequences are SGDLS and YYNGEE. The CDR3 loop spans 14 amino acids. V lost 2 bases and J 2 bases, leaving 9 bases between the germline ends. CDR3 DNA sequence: TGTGCCAGCAGCGTCGGTGGATTCACAGATACGCAGTATTTT. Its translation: CASSVGGFTDTQYF.

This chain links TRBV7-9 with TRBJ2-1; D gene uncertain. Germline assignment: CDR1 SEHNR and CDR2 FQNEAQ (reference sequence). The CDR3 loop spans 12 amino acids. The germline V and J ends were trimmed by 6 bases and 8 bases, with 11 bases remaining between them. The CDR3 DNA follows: TGTGCCAGCAGTTACGCCAGCGATGAGCAGTTCTTC. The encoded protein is CASSYASDEQFF.

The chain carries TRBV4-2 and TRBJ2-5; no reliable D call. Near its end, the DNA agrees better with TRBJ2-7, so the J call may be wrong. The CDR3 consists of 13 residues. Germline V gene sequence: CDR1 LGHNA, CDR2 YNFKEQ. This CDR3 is CASSQSTSYEQYF. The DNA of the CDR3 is TGTGCCAGCAGCCAAAGTACTTCCTACGAGCAGTACTTC.

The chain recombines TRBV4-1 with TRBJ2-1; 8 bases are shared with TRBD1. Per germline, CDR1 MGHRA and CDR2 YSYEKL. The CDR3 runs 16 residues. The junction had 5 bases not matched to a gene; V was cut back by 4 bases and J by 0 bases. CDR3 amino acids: CASSPTGAPSYNEQFF. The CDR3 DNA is TGCGCCAGCAGCCCGACAGGGGCCCCCTCCTACAATGAGCAGTTCTTC.